Reported below is one T cell receptor beta chain. Its antigen is unidentified. These data come from a study of blood T cells in healthy people across ages. The wider study: Roughly one uniquely barcoded beta molecule per two T cells was captured.

Study results and caveats: The lack of PBMC sorting stopped any conclusive naive versus antigen-experienced comparison.

The authors ran a second PCR of about 7 to 12 cycles using a sample-barcoded 5' primer and a J-beta primer mix. In TCRdb, the 5' RACE reads were re-called with MiXCR into one record per CDR3 protein. In the table there are 1.4 million to 1.5 million distinct CDR3 sequences, approximately 40% of which are singletons. The CDR3 has 13 residues. Per the germline V gene, CDR1 is ENHRY and CDR2 is SYGVKD. V was trimmed by 3 bases and J by 4 bases, leaving 9 bases between them. The sample consisted of blood. The chain recombines TRBV10-3 with TRBJ1-2; D is undetermined. The sequence came from a woman aged 18 to 35 in good health. The CDR3 reads CAISDPDFYGYTF. The CDR3 nucleotides are TGTGCCATCAGTGACCCTGACTTCTATGGCTACACCTTC.